These 19 T cell receptor beta chains originate from one sample sequenced in a study of metastatic and nonmetastatic thyroid tumors. MiXCR reprocessed the PCR reads for TCRdb. The sample includes under 25,000 clones, roughly 22% of them seen just once. Treatment of any kind had been given to no patient before thyroid surgery. Sequences were obtained from adjacent normal tissue. These receptor sequences come from a female donor with papillary thyroid cancer or a benign thyroid nodule (not recorded which). Some clones in this sample may be carry-over from other donors' samples.

The chain carries TRBV5-1 and TRBJ2-1, with D possibly being TRBD2 (5 bases). V was trimmed by 0 bases and J by 5 bases, leaving 9 bases between them. Germline V gene data show CDR1 as SGHRS and CDR2 as YFSETQ. The CDR3 is 14 amino acids. The CDR3 DNA sequence: TGCGCCAGCAGCTTGGCAGGAGGTGACAATGAGCAGTTCTTC. Its translation: CASSLAGGDNEQFF.

The rearrangement links TRBV28 to TRBJ2-1, with no clear D. The CDR3 sequence is 13 residues long. V lost 2 bases and J 9 bases, leaving 11 bases between the germline ends. The germline gives CDR1 MDHEN, CDR2 SYDVKM. The CDR3 loop reads CASSLSKGLEQFF. CDR3 in DNA: TGTGCCAGCAGTTTAAGTAAGGGCCTTGAGCAGTTCTTC.

This clone came up a few times. The rearrangement uses TRBV7-9 and TRBJ2-1; 8 nucleotides align to TRBD2. With 5 bases clipped from V and 4 bases from J, the junction kept 13 bases outside the gene matches. The V gene's germline CDR1 is SEHNR and CDR2 FQNEAQ (reference sequence). CDR3 length: 17 residues. The CDR3, as DNA: TGTGCCAGCAGCCCTCGTTGGGGCGGGGGGAATTACAATGAGCAGTTCTTC. This sequence encodes CASSPRWGGGNYNEQFF.

This clone has a handful of counts. This rearrangement joins TRBV11-2 to TRBJ2-7, with D perhaps matching TRBD1 (6 bases). V was clipped by 3 bases and J by 6 bases, with 9 bases between them. Germline assignment: CDR1 SGHAT and CDR2 FQNNGV. CDR3 length: 12 amino acids. Here the CDR3 reads CASSLGTTEQYF. Written as DNA, the CDR3 is TGTGCCAGCAGCTTGGGGACAACCGAGCAGTACTTC.

In its sample, this clone was seen once. This chain uses TRBV5-1 with TRBJ1-2; a possible D gene is TRBD1 (5 bases). Germline values: CDR1 SGHRS, CDR2 YFSETQ. The ends were cut back, 3 bases at V and 3 bases at J, with 9 bases in the middle. The CDR3 spans 13 residues. CDR3 in DNA: TGCGCCAGCAGCTCACAGGTGGACTATGGCTACACCTTC. Its protein product is CASSSQVDYGYTF.

J is TRBJ2-7 and V is TRBV5-5; 7 positions agree with TRBD2. There are 13 residues in the CDR3. J lost 7 bases, V lost 6 bases, and 10 bases had no gene match. Germline loops: CDR1 SGHKS, CDR2 YYEKEE (reference sequence). CDR3 in DNA: TGTGCCAGCACCGCGGCGGGAGTTTTGGAGCAGTACTTC. It translates to CASTAAGVLEQYF.

This clone is medium-sized (0.01 to 0.1%) in the sample. V is TRBV6-5 and J is TRBJ1-1, with TRBD1 identical over 8 bases. V shed 0 bases and J 6 bases; nucleotides not matched to a gene: 9. Germline loops: CDR1 MNHEY, CDR2 SVGAGI. This CDR3 spans 16 amino acids. This CDR3 is CASSYSSAAGGPEAFF. DNA for the CDR3: TGTGCCAGCAGTTACTCGTCAGCGGCAGGGGGCCCTGAAGCTTTCTTT.

In this sample, this clone turned up a few times. This chain connects TRBV27 to TRBJ2-7; 11 nucleotides line up with TRBD2. The CDR3 length is 14 residues. CDR1 is MNHEY and CDR2 is SMNVEV in the germline V gene (reference sequence). With 3 bases clipped from V and 4 bases from J, the junction kept 2 bases outside the gene matches. This chain's CDR3 is CASSFGTSGYEQYF. CDR3 nucleotide sequence: TGTGCCAGCAGTTTCGGGACTAGCGGATACGAGCAGTACTTC.

The sample holds many counts of this clone. This sequence joins TRBV4-3 and TRBJ1-6, with D unresolved. The V end was cut by 4 bases, the J end by 13 bases, with 20 bases between. This CDR3 spans 15 amino acids. Germline V gene sequence: CDR1 LGHNA, CDR2 YSLEER. CDR3 nucleotides: TGCGCCAGCAGCCCCTCGGGCCCCAGTTCCTTCCCCCTCCACTTT. It specifies CASSPSGPSSFPLHF.

In its sample, this clone was seen a few times. The chain couples TRBV7-9 to TRBJ1-1; 7 bases match TRBD1. The CDR3 consists of 15 residues. After removal of 5 bases from V and 1 base from J, the junction contained 7 bases not matched to a gene. Germline V CDR1 and CDR2: SEHNR, FQNEAQ (reference sequence). DNA for the CDR3: TGTGCCAGCAGCCCCCCGACAGGGTCGAACACTGAAGCTTTCTTT. It encodes CASSPPTGSNTEAFF.

The chain recombines TRBV20-1 with TRBJ2-7; maybe TRBD2 (7 bases). With 1 base removed from V and 9 bases from J, the gap between germline ends came to 19 bases. CDR1 and CDR2 (germline): DFQATT, SNEGSKA (reference sequence). The CDR3 has 14 residues. Here the CDR3 DNA reads TGCAGTGCTAGAGTTAGCAAGGGGGGGGAAGGGCAGTACTTC. It translates to CSARVSKGGEGQYF.

This clone was observed a handful of times. The chain links TRBV5-1 to TRBJ2-5, with 8 bases that match TRBD1. Trimming cost V 4 bases and J 4 bases; bases outside gene matches: 6. Germline V gene data show CDR1 as SGHRS and CDR2 as YFSETQ. This CDR3 contains 14 residues. CDR3 residues: CASSPGGVLETQYF. The CDR3 nucleotides read TGCGCCAGCAGCCCAGGGGGCGTGTTAGAGACCCAGTACTTC.

The chain carries TRBV11-2 and TRBJ2-1; 9 bases are a match to TRBD2. Germline V gene lookup returns CDR1 SGHAT and CDR2 FQNNGV. This CDR3 has 15 residues. Unmatched junction bases numbered 5, after V lost 7 bases and J lost 1 base. Here the CDR3 DNA reads TGTGCCAGCAAGGTCGCGGGAGGGTCCTACAATGAGCAGTTCTTC. It translates to CASKVAGGSYNEQFF.

The chain recombines TRBV28 with TRBJ2-7; TRBD2 agrees at 8 bases. Germline CDR1 and CDR2: MDHEN and SYDVKM. With V trimmed by 8 bases and J by 2 bases, 8 bases remained unmatched. CDR3 length: 14 amino acids. CDR3 sequence: CASSGGVRTYEQYF. The CDR3 DNA reads as TGTGCCAGCTCCGGGGGGGTCAGAACCTACGAGCAGTACTTC.

This clone was seen more than once but under ten times. V gene TRBV2 combines with J gene TRBJ2-3, with D possibly TRBD2 on 6 matching bases. CDR1 and CDR2 (germline): SNHLY, FYNNEI. The V and J ends lost 8 bases and 1 base respectively, with 16 bases between them. The CDR3 runs 15 residues. For the CDR3, the DNA is TGTGCCAGCCCTCTACTAGCAAGGGGCACAGATACGCAGTATTTT. It specifies CASPLLARGTDTQYF.

This clone was found a few times. The chain is built from TRBV12-3 or TRBV12-4 and TRBJ1-1; D may be TRBD1 (5 bases). Between the trimmed V and J ends, which lost 3 bases and 1 base, there was a span of 21 bases. This CDR3 has 18 amino acids. DNA for the CDR3: TGTGCCAGCAGTTTGATCGGTTCCTCGGGACTCACGAACACTGAAGCTTTCTTT. Amino acid sequence: CASSLIGSSGLTNTEAFF.

In regard to this clone: Because it lacks the conserved phenylalanine or tryptophan at the end, this CDR3 is likely a read error. The DNA is omitted, as the CDR3 cannot be located on it reliably, and the CDR3 follows TCRdb's listing. The rearrangement links TRBV24-1 to TRBJ2-2. Germline V lookup: CDR1 KGHDR, CDR2 SFDVKD. The CDR3 is 9 residues long, counting both termini. The CDR3 is CATKADRAG.

This clone occurred a few times. Other DNA sequences from this sample encode an identical CDR3 as well. This chain joins TRBV6-5 and TRBJ1-1; D gene unclear. CDR1 and CDR2 (germline): MNHEY, SVGAGI. This CDR3 is 15 amino acids long. Trimming took off 1 base at V and 1 base at J, with 10 bases between the two ends. The CDR3 protein is CASSYWGRWNTEAFF. The CDR3 DNA reads TGTGCCAGCAGTTACTGGGGTCGATGGAACACTGAAGCTTTCTTT.

The gene calls are TRBV12-3 or TRBV12-4 and TRBJ2-2, with TRBD2 matching over 8 bases. This CDR3 has 20 amino acids. V shed 5 bases, J shed 3 bases, and the junction held 20 bases outside the gene matches. CDR3 region: CASSLTGLGVGTPDTGELFF. CDR3 sequence (DNA): TGTGCCAGCAGTCTTACGGGACTAGGTGTGGGAACCCCCGACACCGGGGAGCTGTTTTTT.